Reported below is one TCR beta chain. Its antigen is not identified. It was version v3.0 of the immunoSEQ assay that was run at survey level. Sequencing was performed with immunoSEQ multiplex PCR; in TCRdb, only in-frame clones are kept and a portion is missing. In the table there are tens of thousands of clones, 93% of which are singletons. The record originates from a study of long-term antiretroviral therapy in people with HIV. Study-level points and caveats: Investigators report no available data on ART adherence, viral resistance or therapy changes.

The sample in question was unsorted PBMCs, obtained about 6.5 years after starting antiretroviral therapy. The sequence came from a woman in her thirties or forties with HIV.

Here the CDR3 DNA reads TGTGCCAGCTCACCGGGGACAGCTTACGAGCAGTACTTC. Translated: CASSPGTAYEQYF. The genes are TRBV18 and TRBJ2-7, with 7 bases aligning to TRBD1. The CDR3 contains 13 residues. J lost 4 bases, V lost 3 bases, and 3 bases had no gene match. The V gene's germline CDR1 is KGHSH and CDR2 LQKENI. Looking up the rest from reference TRBV18 and TRBJ2-7 gives the full variable domain: NAGVMQNPRHLVRRRGQEARLRCSPMKGHSHVYWYRQLPEEGLKFMVYLQKENIIDESGMPKERFSAEFPKEGPSILRIQQVVRGDSAAYFCASSPGTAYEQYFGPGTRLTVT.